Presented here are 14 T cell receptor beta chains from one specimen sequenced in a study of tumor-infiltrating lymphocytes in primary liver carcinoma. From roughly 21-30 mg of unsorted bulk tissue, DNA and RNA were co-extracted together. The investigators made TCR beta cDNA from roughly 460 ng total RNA, using a constant-region primer. ARM-PCR was slightly modified, and three nested multiplex PCR rounds with it gave rise to the TCR beta libraries. Primers for the first two PCR rounds were TRBV1-TRBV30 forward primers and a C-beta reverse primer (approximately 10 cycles per round). TCRdb called the multiplex PCR reads again in MiXCR, with one record for every CDR3 protein. Here the sample spans about 190,000 distinct CDR3 sequences, around four fifths being singletons. The sample was tumor tissue from primary liver carcinoma. The source is a middle-aged man with primary liver carcinoma and hepatitis B virus infection.

As regards this clonotype: At one end, the junction sequence differs from germline, possibly due to a read error. The gene calls are TRBV11-2 and TRBJ2-6; a possible D gene is TRBD2 (5 bases). In germline, CDR1 is SGHAT, CDR2 FQNNGV. The CDR3 covers 15 residues. CDR3 sequence: CAIQRPHSGVNVLTF. CDR3 DNA sequence: TGTGCCATCCAGCGGCCGCACTCTGGGGTCAACGTCCTGACTTTC.

This clonotype was recorded only once. One junction end does not reproduce the germline sequence, and a read error may be involved. The J gene is TRBJ2-2, the V gene TRBV12-3 or TRBV12-4; D may be TRBD2 (6 bases). This CDR3 contains 17 residues. Here the CDR3 DNA reads TGTGCCAGCAGTTTTTTCACCGGGGGATTTAACACCGGGGAACTGTTTTTT. This sequence encodes CASSFFTGGFNTGELFF.

The chain combines TRBV12-3 or TRBV12-4 with TRBJ1-2; D unclear. CDR3 size: 15 residues. V dropped 6 bases and J dropped 3 bases, with 17 bases sitting between them. The CDR3 nucleotides are TGTGCCAGCAGCCGGACCAGAGGGTTCGACTATGGCTACACCTTC. It encodes CASSRTRGFDYGYTF.

This clonotype was recorded a few times. No conserved phenylalanine or tryptophan ends this CDR3, so it is likely a read error. The V call is TRBV6-1, the J call TRBJ2-7; no firm D call. V gave up 4 bases and J gave up 3 bases, with 10 bases separating them. The CDR3 totals 13 residues. Germline assignment: CDR1 MNHNS and CDR2 SASEGT. The CDR3, as DNA: TGTGCCAGCAGTGTTACTGGGCTCTACGAGCAGTACTTG. Amino acids: CASSVTGLYEQYL.

For this clonotype: At one of its ends the junction is not consistent with the germline gene, which may arise from a read error. The rearrangement links TRBV6-5 to TRBJ2-7; 8 bases align to TRBD1. There are 13 residues in the CDR3. Germline CDR1 MNHEY, CDR2 SVGAGI. The CDR3: CASMSHTGGEQYF. The DNA of the CDR3 is TGTGCGAGCATGTCCCATACAGGGGGCGAGCAGTACTTC.

Worth noting for this clonotype: The junction and the germline gene differ at one end; a read error may be behind it. The rearrangement links TRBV4-2 to TRBJ2-3; D gene ambiguous. The V gene's germline CDR1 is LGHNA and CDR2 YNFKEQ. This CDR3 has 16 residues. CDR3 region: CTSSQESDPRTDTQYF. The CDR3 DNA is TGTACCAGCAGCCAAGAGTCAGACCCTCGCACAGATACGCAGTATTTT.

V gene TRBV6-1 combines with J gene TRBJ2-6; TRBD2 aligns across 9 bases. V shed 5 bases, J shed 15 bases, and the junction held 14 bases outside the gene matches. The CDR3 is 15 residues long. The V gene's germline CDR1 is MNHNS and CDR2 SASEGT. The CDR3 protein is CASSFGSSGIDDLTF. CDR3 DNA sequence: TGTGCCAGCAGTTTTGGGTCTAGCGGGATCGACGACCTGACTTTC.

As concerns this clonotype: A junction boundary mismatches the germline segment, possibly from a read error. V usage is TRBV6-1 and J usage is TRBJ2-3; TRBD1 agrees at 8 bases. This CDR3 region has 12 residues. Germline CDR1 reads MNHNS; CDR2 reads SASEGT. In DNA, the CDR3 is TGTGCCCGCAAATCGGGGACAGGCACGCCGTATTTT. Its protein is CARKSGTGTPYF.

As concerns this clonotype: At one end, the junction sequence differs from germline, possibly due to a read error. The rearrangement uses TRBV12-3 or TRBV12-4 and TRBJ1-5; TRBD1 matches at 9 bases. This CDR3 is 16 amino acids long. The CDR3: CAGSITPGQGNKPQHF. CDR3 nucleotide sequence: TGTGCCGGCAGTATAACTCCGGGACAGGGCAATAAGCCCCAGCATTTT.

This clonotype was observed a handful of times. CDR3 bases: TGTGCCAGCTCACCCGAGCAGGGCTTTTCTGGAAACACCATATATTTT. Translating it yields CASSPEQGFSGNTIYF. The chain has TRBV18 and TRBJ1-3; D is possibly TRBD1 (5 bases). V was clipped by 3 bases and J by 1 base, with 13 bases between them. There are 16 residues in the CDR3. Germline loops: CDR1 KGHSH, CDR2 LQKENI.

A remark on this clonotype: A read error may explain this, as a much larger clone is one base away. This chain joins TRBV5-4 and TRBJ2-3; D not resolved. CDR3 length: 13 amino acids. V was trimmed by 1 base and J by 2 bases, leaving 5 bases between them. CDR1 and CDR2 from the germline V gene are SGHNT and YYREEE (reference sequence). The CDR3 DNA is TGTGCCAGCAGCTTGAGGAACACAGATACGCAGTATTTT. This codes for CASSLRNTDTQYF.

The rearrangement uses TRBV5-4 and TRBJ2-7, with TRBD2 matching 9 bases. J lost 9 bases, V lost 4 bases, and 17 bases had no gene match. CDR3 length: 16 amino acids. Germline values: CDR1 SGHNT, CDR2 YYREEE (reference sequence). As DNA, the CDR3 is TGTGCCAGCAGCAAGACTAGCGGAGGTCGATGGGCCGGGCAGTACTTC. This encodes CASSKTSGGRWAGQYF.

As regards this clonotype: The junction shows a germline mismatch at one end, possibly a read error. The gene calls are TRBV29-1 and TRBJ1-2; maybe TRBD1 (5 bases). The length of the CDR3 is 17 residues. In germline, CDR1 is SQVTM, CDR2 ANQGSEA. CDR3 sequence: CSVEDLTSGLRDYGYTF. Here the CDR3 DNA reads TGCAGCGTTGAAGATCTTACGTCGGGGTTGCGGGACTATGGTTACACCTTC.

As to this clonotype: It is likely a read error, because the conserved phenylalanine at the end of the CDR3 is missing. This chain connects TRBV7-8 to TRBJ2-4; D possibly corresponds to TRBD2 (5 bases). V shed 10 bases and J shed 3 bases, with 19 bases lying between them. Germline V lookup: CDR1 SGHVS, CDR2 FQNEAQ. The CDR3 extends over 15 amino acids. The CDR3 loop is CAMLGSKGGKNIQYL. The CDR3 DNA reads as TGTGCCATGTTGGGTTCGAAAGGAGGCAAAAACATTCAGTACTTG.